This T cell receptor beta chain derives from a study of tumor-infiltrating lymphocytes in primary liver carcinoma (dated 2017 in TCRdb). About the study as a whole: Of the five patients, three men and two women aged 30 to 69 years, four had hepatocellular carcinoma and one had combined HCC and intrahepatic cholangiocarcinoma. The study combined TCRbeta repertoire sequencing, expression microarrays and whole-exome sequencing across five regions of each liver tumor, with adjacent normal tissue and blood. TCRbeta repertoire sequencing covered 35 or so specimens from 5 patients: about 25 tumor regions, 5 adjacent noncancerous liver tissues and 5 peripheral blood samples. Agilent mRNA microarray profiling was performed on the approximately 26 tumor region samples to relate TCRbeta repertoire diversity to the local molecular phenotype. Technical replicate repertoires showed high reproducibility, with mean shared-clone rates around 0.91 and correlation coefficients above 0.95. The tumors of the five patients were staged as T1-T3 N0M0, with maximum diameters ranging from roughly 4 to 11 cm. Samples yielded roughly 3.5 to 8 million productive TCRbeta reads; read depth did not differ significantly between tissue types.

What the work shows at the level of the full study, not this receptor alone: Because sequencing covered only the TCR beta chain and unpaired alpha chains were not captured, true repertoire diversity is likely underestimated. The study included only five or six patients, and the authors note findings should be validated in a larger study. The top 250 clones made up a significantly larger repertoire fraction in tumors than in blood (p = 0.039). Comparison of CD4+ and CD8+ T cell repertoires was precluded by the use of bulk unsorted samples. Only about 7-25% of top clones were found in all five regions of a tumor, suggesting spatial heterogeneity of tumor-infiltrating T cells. Repertoire overlap was higher between tumor regions (mean around 35%) than tumor-adjacent (roughly 17%) or tumor-blood (roughly 14%) pairs, consistent with antigen-driven expansion.

TCRbeta-specific cDNA was reverse-transcribed from roughly 500 ng total RNA using a constant-region primer and ProtoScript II reverse transcriptase. Construction of the TCRbeta libraries relied on three nested rounds of multiplex PCR, following a slightly modified ARM-PCR procedure. Each of the first two PCR rounds ran for approximately 10 cycles using multiplex TRBV1-TRBV30 forward primers together with a Cbeta reverse primer. Sample barcodes and Illumina adapters were added in a final 25-cycle PCR using Deep VentR polymerase. Before sequencing, amplicons of 200-500 bp were gel-purified using a QIAquick gel extraction kit. The TCRbeta amplicons were sequenced with 250-bp paired-end reads on an Illumina HiSeq 2500. In the original analysis: To recover full CDR3 sequences, reads were quality-trimmed using Trimmomatic v0.33 and paired reads were then merged using FLASH v1.2.11. V, D and J germline segments were assigned to the rearranged TCRbeta sequences by MiGEC v1.2.1b. Clonotype statistics, along with Shannon-Wiener diversity indices, were calculated using VDJtools v1.0.0. Except for diversity analysis, only the 250 most abundant clonotypes of each sample were used in subsequent analyses to reduce sampling bias. Starting from the raw public reads, TCRdb applied fastp trimming at Q25, assembled clones with MiXCR and retained in-frame beta chains. Duplicate CDR3 protein sequences are folded into a single record with the most common DNA and genes. These V and J calls originate from TCRdb's pipeline instead of the authors' own analysis. The sample table records 40,000 to 60,000 distinct CDR3 sequences; around 64% of these occur just once. Clones ranked in the top ten supply around 30% of the sample.

This clonotype has just one count. The specificity of this receptor is unknown. Germline and junction disagree at one end, which may indicate a read error. The germline V gene provides CDR1 MNHNS and CDR2 SASEGT. The CDR3 runs 17 amino acids, cysteine and phenylalanine included. The kept DNA is CDR3 alone, 51 bases in frame from the first base. Total RNA and DNA were co-extracted from around 18-30 mg of bulk tissue with the AllPrep DNA/RNA mini kit, without cell sorting. Surgical resection was performed in China between 2015 and March 2016 on about 5 patients with histopathologically diagnosed primary liver carcinoma. Patients had chronic HBV infection and were treatment-naive at sampling. Each tumor was sampled at five spatially separated regions: the superior, inferior, left-lateral and right-lateral poles and the tumor centre. According to histology, viable tumor cells made up more than 85% of every tumor sample. Pieces of fresh tumor and adjacent tissue were cut in half, with one half kept in RNAlater at -80 degrees C and the other half sent for histology.

The sequence was collected from a man aged 40-49 years with primary liver carcinoma and hepatitis B virus infection. This chain joins TRBV6-1 to TRBJ1-3; the junction holds 7 bases that match TRBD1. The material sequenced was liver tumor tissue from sampling region 5. What this sample's cell subset or site label stands for: tumor region T5, tumor centre. The DNA is TGTACCAGCAGTGAAGTGGGACAGAGCCACTCTGGAAGCACCATATATTTT. This encodes CTSSEVGQSHSGSTIYF.